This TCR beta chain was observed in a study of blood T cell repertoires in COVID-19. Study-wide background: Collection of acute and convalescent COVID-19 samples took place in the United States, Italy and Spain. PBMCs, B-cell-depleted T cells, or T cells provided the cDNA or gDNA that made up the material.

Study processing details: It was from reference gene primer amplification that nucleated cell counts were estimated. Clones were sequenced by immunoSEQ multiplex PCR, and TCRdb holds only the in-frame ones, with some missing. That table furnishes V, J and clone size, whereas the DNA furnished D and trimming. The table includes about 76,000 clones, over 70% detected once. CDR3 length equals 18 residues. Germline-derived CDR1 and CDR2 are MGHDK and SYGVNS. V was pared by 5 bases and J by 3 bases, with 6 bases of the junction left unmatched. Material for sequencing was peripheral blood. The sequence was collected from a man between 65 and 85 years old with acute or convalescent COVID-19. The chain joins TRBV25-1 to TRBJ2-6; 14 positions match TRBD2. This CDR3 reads CASSKPGLAGVGANVLTF. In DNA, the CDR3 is TGTGCCAGCAGTAAACCGGGACTAGCGGGAGTTGGGGCCAACGTCCTGACTTTC.